The clone carrying this T cell receptor beta chain was found many times. As yet, its antigen is unknown. RNA transcripts provided the source from which TCR beta CDR3 regions were amplified. The TCR CDR3 first-round RT-PCR relied on the HTBI primer set. MiXCR, run by TCRdb on the multiplex PCR reads, gives a single entry per CDR3 protein. The sample has nearly 600,000 distinct CDR3 sequences; over 12% are singletons. These data come from a study of T cells in Graves' hyperthyroidism and ophthalmopathy. Study-wide findings and caveats: From stable hyperthyroidism, ophthalmopathy was separated by a 13 V-J model.

This clonotype originated in a young woman with Graves' ophthalmopathy. Sequencing was carried out using blood.

In DNA, the CDR3 is TGTGCCAGCAGCTTAAGGGACAGGGGACACCAAGAGACCCAGTACTTC. It is translated as CASSLRDRGHQETQYF. The chain employs TRBV7-2 and TRBJ2-5; 10 nucleotides match TRBD1. Germline lookup yields CDR1 SGHTA and CDR2 FQGNSA. The CDR3 sequence is 16 residues long. Losses at the gene ends were 2 bases for V and 0 bases for J; bases not matched to a gene: 3.